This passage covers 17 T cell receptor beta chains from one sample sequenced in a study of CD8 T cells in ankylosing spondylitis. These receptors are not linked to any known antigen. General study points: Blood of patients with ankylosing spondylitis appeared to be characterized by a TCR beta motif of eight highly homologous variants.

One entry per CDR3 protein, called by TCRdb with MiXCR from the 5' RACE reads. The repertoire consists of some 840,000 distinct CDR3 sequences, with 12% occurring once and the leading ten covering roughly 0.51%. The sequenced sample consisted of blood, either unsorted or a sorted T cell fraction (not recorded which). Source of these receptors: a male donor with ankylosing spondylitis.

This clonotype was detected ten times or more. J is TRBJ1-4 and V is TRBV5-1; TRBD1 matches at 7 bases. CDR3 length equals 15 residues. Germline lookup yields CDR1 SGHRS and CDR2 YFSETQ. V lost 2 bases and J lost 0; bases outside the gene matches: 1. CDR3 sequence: CASSFDRATNEKLFF. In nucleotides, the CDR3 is TGCGCCAGCAGCTTCGACAGGGCAACTAATGAAAAACTGTTTTTT.

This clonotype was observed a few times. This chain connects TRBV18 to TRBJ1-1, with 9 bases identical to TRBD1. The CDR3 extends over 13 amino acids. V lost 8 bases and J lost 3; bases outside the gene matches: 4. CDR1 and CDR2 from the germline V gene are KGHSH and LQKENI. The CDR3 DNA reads TGTGCCAGCCGGACAGGGGTGGACACTGAAGCTTTCTTT. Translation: CASRTGVDTEAFF.

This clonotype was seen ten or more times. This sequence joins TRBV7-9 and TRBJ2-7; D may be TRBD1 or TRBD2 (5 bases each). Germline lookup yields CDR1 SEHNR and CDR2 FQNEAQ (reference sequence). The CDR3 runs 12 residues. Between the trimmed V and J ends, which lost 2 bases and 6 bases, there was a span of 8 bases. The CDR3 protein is CASSLSGGEQYF. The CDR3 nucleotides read TGTGCCAGCAGCTTATCTGGGGGCGAGCAGTACTTC.

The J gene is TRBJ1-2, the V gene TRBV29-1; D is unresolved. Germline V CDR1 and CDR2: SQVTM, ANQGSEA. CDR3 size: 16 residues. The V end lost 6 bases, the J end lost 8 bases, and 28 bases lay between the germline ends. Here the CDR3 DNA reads TGCAGCGTCGAACACGCCGGGAGAAGGGCCGGGAGAGGCTACACCTTC. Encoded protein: CSVEHAGRRAGRGYTF.

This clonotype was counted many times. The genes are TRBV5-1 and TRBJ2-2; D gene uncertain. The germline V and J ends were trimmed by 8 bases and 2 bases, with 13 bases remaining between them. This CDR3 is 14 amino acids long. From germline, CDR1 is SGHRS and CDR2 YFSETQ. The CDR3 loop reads CASSPEGNTGELFF. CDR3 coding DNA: TGCGCCAGTTCCCCCGAAGGAAACACCGGGGAGCTGTTTTTT. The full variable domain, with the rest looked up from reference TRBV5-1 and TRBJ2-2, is KAGVTQTPRYLIKTRGQQVTLSCSPISGHRSVSWYQQTPGQGLQFLFEYFSETQRNKGNFPGRFSGRQFSNSRSEMNVSTLELGDSALYLCASSPEGNTGELFFGEGSRLTVL.

CDR3: CASSAIGASDTQYF. DNA of the CDR3: TGTGCCAGCAGCGCCATAGGGGCGTCTGATACGCAGTATTTT. The J gene is TRBJ2-3, the V gene TRBV6-1, with D perhaps TRBD1 (5 bases). Germline V gives CDR1 MNHNS, CDR2 SASEGT. V was clipped by 6 bases and J by 6 bases, with 16 bases between them. The CDR3 loop spans 14 amino acids.

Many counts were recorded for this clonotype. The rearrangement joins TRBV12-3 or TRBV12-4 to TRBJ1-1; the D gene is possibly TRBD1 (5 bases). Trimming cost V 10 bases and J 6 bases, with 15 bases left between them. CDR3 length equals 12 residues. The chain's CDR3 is CATLPPGSEAFF. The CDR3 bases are TGTGCCACCCTCCCCCCAGGGTCTGAAGCTTTCTTT.

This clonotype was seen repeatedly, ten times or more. The CDR3 spells CASGNPPRGHEAFF. The CDR3 region has the DNA TGCGCCAGCGGTAATCCTCCCCGGGGTCATGAAGCTTTCTTT. This chain uses TRBV5-1 with TRBJ1-1; D gene uncertain. The CDR3 is 14 amino acids. Germline CDR1 and CDR2: SGHRS and YFSETQ. V dropped 7 bases and J dropped 7 bases, with 20 bases sitting between them.

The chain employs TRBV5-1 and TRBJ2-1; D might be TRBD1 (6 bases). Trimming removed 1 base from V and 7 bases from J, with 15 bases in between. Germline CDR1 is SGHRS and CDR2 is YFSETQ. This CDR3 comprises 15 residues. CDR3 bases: TGCGCCAGCAGCTTGTTCGCGACAGGTGGGAATGAGCAGTTCTTC. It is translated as CASSLFATGGNEQFF.

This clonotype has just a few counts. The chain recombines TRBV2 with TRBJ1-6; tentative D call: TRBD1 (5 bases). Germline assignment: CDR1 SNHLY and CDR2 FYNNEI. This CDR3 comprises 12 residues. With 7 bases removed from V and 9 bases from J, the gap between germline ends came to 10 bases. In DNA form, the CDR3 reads TGTGCCAGCACATCCCAGGGTTCACCCCTCCACTTT. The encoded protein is CASTSQGSPLHF.

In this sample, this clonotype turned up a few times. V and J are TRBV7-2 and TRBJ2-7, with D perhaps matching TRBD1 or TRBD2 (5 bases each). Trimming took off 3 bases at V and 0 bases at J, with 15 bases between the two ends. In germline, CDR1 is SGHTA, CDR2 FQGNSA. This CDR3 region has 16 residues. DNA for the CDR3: TGTGCCAGCAGCTTGGCCGGGACCTACTCCTCCTACGAGCAGTACTTC. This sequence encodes CASSLAGTYSSYEQYF.

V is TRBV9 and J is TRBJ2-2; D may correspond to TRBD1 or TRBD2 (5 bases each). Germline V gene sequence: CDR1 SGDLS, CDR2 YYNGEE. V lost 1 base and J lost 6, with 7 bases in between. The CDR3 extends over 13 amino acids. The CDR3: CASSVQGPGELFF. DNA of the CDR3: TGTGCCAGCAGCGTACAGGGACCCGGGGAGCTGTTTTTT.

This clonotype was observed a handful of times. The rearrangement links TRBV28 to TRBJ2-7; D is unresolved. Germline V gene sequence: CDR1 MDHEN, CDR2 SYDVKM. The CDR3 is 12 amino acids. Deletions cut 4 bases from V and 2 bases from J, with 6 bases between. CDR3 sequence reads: CASSYLAYEQYF. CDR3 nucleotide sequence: TGTGCCAGCAGTTATCTCGCCTACGAGCAGTACTTC.

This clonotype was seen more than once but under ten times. CDR3 residues: CASTARGKETQYF. DNA for the CDR3: TGTGCCAGCACGGCCAGGGGGAAAGAGACCCAGTACTTC. This chain links TRBV5-6 with TRBJ2-5; 7 positions match TRBD1. The junction had 5 bases not matched to a gene; V was cut back by 6 bases and J by 3 bases. The germline V gene encodes CDR1 SGHDT and CDR2 YYEEEE. The length of the CDR3 is 13 residues.

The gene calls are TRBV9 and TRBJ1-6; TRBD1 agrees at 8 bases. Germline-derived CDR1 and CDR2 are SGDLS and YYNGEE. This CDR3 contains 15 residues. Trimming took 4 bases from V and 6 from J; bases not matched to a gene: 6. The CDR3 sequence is CASSPRDRLNSPLHF. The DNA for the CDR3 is TGTGCCAGCAGCCCCCGGGACAGGCTTAATTCACCCCTCCACTTT.

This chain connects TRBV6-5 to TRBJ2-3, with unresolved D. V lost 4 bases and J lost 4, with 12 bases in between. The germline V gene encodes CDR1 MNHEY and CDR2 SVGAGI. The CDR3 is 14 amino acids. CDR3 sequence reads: CASSSPGGADTQYF. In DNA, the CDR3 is TGTGCCAGCAGTTCCCCTGGCGGCGCAGATACGCAGTATTTT.

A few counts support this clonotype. CDR3 DNA: TGCAGTGCTAGTATTACCCTCCGCTGGGAGCAGTACTTC. This gives the protein CSASITLRWEQYF. V and J are TRBV20-1 and TRBJ2-7; D gene unclear. The germline CDR1 and CDR2 sequences are DFQATT and SNEGSKA (reference sequence). The CDR3 consists of 13 residues. V shed 3 bases and J shed 7 bases, with 16 bases lying between them.